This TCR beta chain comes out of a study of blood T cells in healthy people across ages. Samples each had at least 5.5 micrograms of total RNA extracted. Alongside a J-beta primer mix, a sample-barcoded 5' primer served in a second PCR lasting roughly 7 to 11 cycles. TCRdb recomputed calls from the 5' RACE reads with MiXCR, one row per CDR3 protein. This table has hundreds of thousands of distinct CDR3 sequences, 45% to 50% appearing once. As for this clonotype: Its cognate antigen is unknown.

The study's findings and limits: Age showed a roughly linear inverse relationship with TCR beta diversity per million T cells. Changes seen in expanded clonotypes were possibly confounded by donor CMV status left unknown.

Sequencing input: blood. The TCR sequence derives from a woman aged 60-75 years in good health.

The CDR3 sequence: CASSLNRFYEQYF. The CDR3, as DNA: TGTGCCAGCAGTCTCAACAGGTTTTACGAGCAGTACTTC. This chain links TRBV27 with TRBJ2-7; the D gene is possibly TRBD1 (5 bases). This CDR3 spans 13 amino acids. Per germline, CDR1 MNHEY and CDR2 SMNVEV (reference sequence). The V and J ends lost 5 bases and 4 bases respectively, with 12 bases between them.